This T cell receptor (beta chain) was profiled in a study of T cells in Graves' hyperthyroidism and ophthalmopathy (dated by TCRdb to the late 2010s). About the study as a whole: Peripheral blood samples were taken at initial diagnosis, before any treatment was given. Prospective prediction of ophthalmopathy was tested in an independent validation cohort consisting of fewer than 20 hyperthyroidism patients and some 15 patients who later progressed to ophthalmopathy. To identify distinguishing TCR V-J signatures, a discovery cohort of some 99 patients was used, comprising under 45 with Graves' ophthalmopathy and some 57 with stable Graves' hyperthyroidism. According to the paper, TCR Vbeta CDR3 sequencing was carried out on 120 to 150 peripheral blood samples, which came from 40 to 45 ophthalmopathy, 70 to 80 hyperthyroidism and some 17 progressor patients. In six Graves' hyperthyroidism patients, the study also compared T-cell repertoires from thyroid tissue with T-cell repertoires from blood. For training and testing, the 80 to 100 patients in the discovery cohort were randomly divided in a 7:3 ratio. After sampling, hyperthyroidism patients received methimazole starting at 30 mg daily, and ophthalmopathy patients received high-dose intravenous methylprednisolone.

The TCR beta CDR3 regions were amplified from RNA transcripts. The first round of RT-PCR for the TCR CDR3 was performed with the HTBI primer set and the Qiagen OneStep RT-PCR kit. Libraries were constructed in a second round of multiplex PCR, after which size selection and purification were performed. Sequencing of the libraries was done on an Illumina HiSeq2000 using paired-end 100 bp reads. The study's own analysis went as follows. SOAPnuke was used to process the raw data, with reads discarded if the reads contained adapters or uncalled bases, had a mean Phred below 15, or lacked an exact constant-primer or identifier match. High-quality paired reads were merged using COPE v1.2.5, and each unique nucleotide sequence was defined as a clonotype. Clonotypes were aligned to IMGT TRBV, TRBD and TRBJ reference segments using MiTCR v1.1. Only V-J combinations with frequency above 0.0001, covering 99.2% of repertoires, were analysed. A TCS score was defined as the ratio between F50 (clonal expansion) and ExV (chaos), using BLOSUM62-based TCRdist between CDR3 peptides within each V-J. Welch's t-statistics and random forest reduced 514 V-J features to roughly 13, which were used in a naive Bayes classifier (R e1071). TCRdb trimmed public reads at Q25 via fastp, called clones via MiXCR and kept in-frame beta chains. Entries are consolidated by CDR3 protein sequence, retaining the most common genes and DNA. In this record, the V and J calls reflect TCRdb's handling and not the investigators' own analysis. This sample has some 700,000 distinct CDR3 sequences in its table, and approximately 15% of those were observed once. Around 15% of the sample is in the top ten clones.

Inclusive of the bounding cysteine and phenylalanine, the CDR3 is 13 residues long. Here the CDR3 DNA is all that survives: 39 bases in frame from base 1. Cut back by 0 bases and 6 bases, the V and J ends lie 9 bases apart. The germline V gene gives CDR1 as SGHRS and CDR2 as YFSETQ. A patient counted as having stable Graves' hyperthyroidism if no progression to ophthalmopathy occurred over 18 months of follow-up. Hyperthyroidism patients were newly diagnosed, had a disease duration of under 2 months, and were aged 18 to 65 years. Exclusion was applied to patients with uncontrolled infections, other autoimmune diseases, pregnancy or lactation. Diagnoses were established on the basis of clinical symptoms, serum thyroxine and TRAb, thyroid ultrasound, and orbital computed tomography. PBMCs were isolated from more than 9 ml of fresh peripheral blood by Ficoll-Paque density gradient centrifugation. Total RNA was extracted with Trizol reagent, and quality was checked on an Agilent 2100 Bioanalyzer.

What the work shows at the level of the full study, not this receptor alone: In validation, the model predicted progression to ophthalmopathy with 60% to 71% sensitivity and around 72% specificity, a median of roughly seven months before onset. Most expanded thyroid clonotypes (frequency above 0.001) were also detected in blood, suggesting blood repertoires may reflect thyroid immune responses. Ophthalmopathy was separated from stable hyperthyroidism by a 13 V-J signature model, with around 90% sensitivity and approximately 84% specificity obtained in cross-validation and 80%/75% obtained in testing. Sample size was not statistically predetermined, and blinding of investigators to group allocation was not performed.

Comments on this clonotype: Its recognized antigen is unknown. No much larger clone exists at a distance of one base, and base qualities are not known.

This chain joins TRBV5-1 to TRBJ1-1; the D gene is possibly TRBD1, with 6 bases matching. Material for sequencing was blood. The TCR comes from a man in his forties or fifties with Graves' hyperthyroidism. The base sequence is TGCGCCAGCAGCTTGGGGGGGGCTTCTGAAGCTTTCTTT. The encoded protein is CASSLGGASEAFF.